The clone carrying this TCR beta chain was detected only once. This CDR3 is built from 19 residues. V dropped 4 bases and J dropped 0 bases, with 21 bases sitting between them. Germline-derived CDR1 and CDR2 are SEHNR and FQNEAQ (reference sequence). The data originate from a study of technical replicates of blood from a few donors. Generated by immunoSEQ multiplex PCR, the TCRdb table keeps only in-frame clones and is missing some. Altogether under 90,000 clones are present, approximately 94% being singletons, with the ten largest covering around 0.25%. This clonotype was obtained from a human donor in good health. J is TRBJ1-4 and V is TRBV7-9; D remains unclear. Sample: T cells isolated from PBMCs. CDR3 sequence: CASSSEDTYRDSTNEKLFF. CDR3 sequence (DNA): TGTGCCAGCAGCTCCGAGGATACCTACCGCGATTCAACTAATGAAAAACTGTTTTTT.